The T cell receptor (beta chain) described here comes from a study of T cell responses to AZD1222 COVID-19 vaccine. Study-wide results and limits: Among spike-specific TCRs, nearly half reportedly target unmutated variant regions. When two AZD1222 doses had been given, Spike-specific TCR breadth and depth rose. After the peak T cell response, and only then, were repertoires sampled. The number of AZD1222 recipients seropositive at baseline was only 6 or 7.

To note about this clone: Its antigen is unknown.

Sequencing was performed with immunoSEQ multiplex PCR; in TCRdb, only in-frame clones are kept and a portion is missing. Here the sample spans around 260,000 clones, 85% to 95% being singletons. The receptor was isolated from an adult in good health. The sample consisted of peripheral blood, taken on day 0 of AZD1222 vaccination.

CDR3 sequence (DNA): TGTGCCAGCTTCAAGGACATTTACGTGGGGCCCTATAATTCACCCCTCCACTTT. Translation gives CASFKDIYVGPYNSPLHF. The chain combines TRBV2 with TRBJ1-6; perhaps TRBD1 as D (5 bases). Germline values: CDR1 SNHLY, CDR2 FYNNEI. Trimming cost V 8 bases and J 2 bases, with 22 bases left between them. CDR3 size: 18 residues.